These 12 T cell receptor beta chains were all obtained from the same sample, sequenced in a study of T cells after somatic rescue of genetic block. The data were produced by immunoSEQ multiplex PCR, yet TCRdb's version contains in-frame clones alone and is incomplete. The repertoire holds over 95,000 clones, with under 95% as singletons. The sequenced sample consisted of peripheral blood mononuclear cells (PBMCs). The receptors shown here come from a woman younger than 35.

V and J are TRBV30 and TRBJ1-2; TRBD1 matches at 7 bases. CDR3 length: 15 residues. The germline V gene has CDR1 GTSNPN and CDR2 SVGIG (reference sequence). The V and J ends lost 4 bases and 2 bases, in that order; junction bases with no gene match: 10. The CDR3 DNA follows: TGTGCCTGGACCCGCCGATGGGACAGCAACTATGGCTACACCTTC. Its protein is CAWTRRWDSNYGYTF.

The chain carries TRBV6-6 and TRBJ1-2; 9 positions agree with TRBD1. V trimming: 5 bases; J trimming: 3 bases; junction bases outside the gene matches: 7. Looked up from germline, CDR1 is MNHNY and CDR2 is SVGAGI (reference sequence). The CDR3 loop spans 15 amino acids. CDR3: CASSLPGQGDYGYTF. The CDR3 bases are TGTGCCAGCAGTCTCCCGGGACAGGGAGACTATGGCTACACCTTC.

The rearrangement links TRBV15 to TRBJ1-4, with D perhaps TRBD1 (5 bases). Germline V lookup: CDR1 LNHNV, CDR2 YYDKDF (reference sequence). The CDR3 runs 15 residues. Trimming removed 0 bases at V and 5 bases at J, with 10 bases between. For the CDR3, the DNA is TGTGCCACCAGCAGAGATGGGGGGGGAAATGAAAAACTGTTTTTT. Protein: CATSRDGGGNEKLFF.

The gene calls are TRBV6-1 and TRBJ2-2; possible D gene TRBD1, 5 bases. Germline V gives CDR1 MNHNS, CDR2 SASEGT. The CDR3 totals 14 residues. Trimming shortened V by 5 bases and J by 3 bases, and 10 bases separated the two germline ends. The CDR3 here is CASSSDSYTGELFF. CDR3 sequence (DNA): TGTGCCAGCAGTTCTGACAGTTACACCGGGGAGCTGTTTTTT.

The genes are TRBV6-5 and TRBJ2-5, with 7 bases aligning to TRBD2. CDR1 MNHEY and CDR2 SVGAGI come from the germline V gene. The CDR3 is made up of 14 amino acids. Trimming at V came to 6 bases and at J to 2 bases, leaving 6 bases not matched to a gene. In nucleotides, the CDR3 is TGTGCCAGCAGCCGGGGACTAAAGCAAGAGACCCAGTACTTC. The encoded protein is CASSRGLKQETQYF.

The CDR3 here is CASSLFPPQETQYF. The CDR3 DNA follows: TGCGCCAGCAGCTTGTTCCCCCCCCAAGAGACCCAGTACTTC. The chain recombines TRBV5-1 with TRBJ2-5; D gene uncertain. This CDR3 has 14 residues. Germline CDR1 and CDR2: SGHRS and YFSETQ. V shed 1 base and J shed 1 base, with 8 bases lying between them.

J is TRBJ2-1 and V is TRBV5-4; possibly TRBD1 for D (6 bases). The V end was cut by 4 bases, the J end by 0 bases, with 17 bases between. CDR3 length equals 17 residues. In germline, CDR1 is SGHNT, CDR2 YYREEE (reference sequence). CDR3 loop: CASSPGTPVSSYNEQFF. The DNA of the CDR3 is TGTGCCAGCAGCCCCGGGACACCTGTTAGCTCCTACAATGAGCAGTTCTTC.

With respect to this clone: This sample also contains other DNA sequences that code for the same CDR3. The CDR3 coding sequence is TGTGCCAGCAGCTTGGGGGCTAACACTGAAGCTTTCTTT. Encoded protein: CASSLGANTEAFF. The chain recombines TRBV5-6 with TRBJ1-1; D remains unclear. The V gene lost 0 bases and the J gene lost 2 bases, with 5 bases spanning the gap. In germline, CDR1 is SGHDT, CDR2 YYEEEE. The CDR3 is 13 amino acids. The full variable domain, rest sourced from reference TRBV5-6 and TRBJ1-1, is DAGVTQSPTHLIKTRGQQVTLRCSPKSGHDTVSWYQQALGQGPQFIFQYYEEEERQRGNFPDRFSGHQFPNYSSELNVNALLLGDSALYLCASSLGANTEAFFGQGTRLTVV.

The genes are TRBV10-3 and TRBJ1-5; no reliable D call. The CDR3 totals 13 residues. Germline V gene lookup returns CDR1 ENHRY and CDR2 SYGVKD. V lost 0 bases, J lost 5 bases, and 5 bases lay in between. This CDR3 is CAISESADQPQHF. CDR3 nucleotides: TGTGCCATCAGTGAGTCAGCAGATCAGCCCCAGCATTTT.

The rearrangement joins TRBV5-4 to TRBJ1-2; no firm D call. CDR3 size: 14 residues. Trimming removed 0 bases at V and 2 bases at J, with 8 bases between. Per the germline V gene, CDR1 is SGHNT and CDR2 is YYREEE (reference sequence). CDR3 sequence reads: CASSLELGNYGYTF. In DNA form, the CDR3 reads TGTGCCAGCAGCTTGGAGCTGGGGAACTATGGCTACACCTTC.

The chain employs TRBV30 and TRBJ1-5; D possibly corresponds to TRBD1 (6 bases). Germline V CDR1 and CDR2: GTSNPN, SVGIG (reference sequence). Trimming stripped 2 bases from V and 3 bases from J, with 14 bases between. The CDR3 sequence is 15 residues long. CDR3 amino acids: CAWSSDPGANQPQHF. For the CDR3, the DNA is TGTGCCTGGAGTTCTGATCCAGGGGCCAATCAGCCCCAGCATTTT.

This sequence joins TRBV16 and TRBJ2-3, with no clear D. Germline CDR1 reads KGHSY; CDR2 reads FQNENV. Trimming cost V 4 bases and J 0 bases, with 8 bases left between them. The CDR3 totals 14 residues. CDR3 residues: CASSLDGSTDTQYF. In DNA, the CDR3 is TGTGCCAGCAGCCTTGACGGCAGCACAGATACGCAGTATTTT.